This T cell receptor (beta chain) appears in the sequencing data of a study of beta chain features in type 1 diabetes. Overall study context: All samples yielded 85 million to 130 million examined sorted cells. The study's findings and limits: Within each of all four CD4+ subsets, Type 1 diabetes patients had TCRB CDR3s that were moderately but significantly shorter. Comparison showed that naive, central memory and Treg TCRB repertoires appeared more similar among patients than among healthy donors.

Reverse transcription of all isolated RNA meant that expressed TCRB transcripts were sequenced. Only in-frame clones appear in the TCRdb table, and some are missing; sequencing was by immunoSEQ multiplex PCR. Of more than 120,000 clones listed, around 13% are singletons. This clone was detected a few times. What it binds is unknown. The receptor comes from a young man with type 1 diabetes. What was sequenced was central memory CD4+ T cells from blood.

CDR3: CASSTGGEAFF. CDR3 nucleotide sequence: TGTGCCAGCAGTACAGGGGGTGAAGCTTTCTTT. The rearrangement joins TRBV7-9 to TRBJ1-1, with 8 positions matching TRBD1. CDR3 size: 11 residues. Germline CDR1 reads SEHNR; CDR2 reads FQNEAQ (reference sequence). V shed 6 bases, J shed 7 bases, and the junction held 1 base outside the gene matches.